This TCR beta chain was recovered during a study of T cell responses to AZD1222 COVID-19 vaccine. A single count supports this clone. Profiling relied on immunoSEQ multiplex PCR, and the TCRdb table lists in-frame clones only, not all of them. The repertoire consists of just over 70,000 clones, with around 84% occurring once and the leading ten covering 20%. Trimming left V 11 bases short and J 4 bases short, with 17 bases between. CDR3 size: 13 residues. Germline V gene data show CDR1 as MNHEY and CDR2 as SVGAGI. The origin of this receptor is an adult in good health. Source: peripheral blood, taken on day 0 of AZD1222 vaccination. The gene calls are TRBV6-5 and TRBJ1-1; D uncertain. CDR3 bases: TGTGCCGTTTCCGTTCCCCCGGGCACTGAAGCTTTCTTT. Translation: CAVSVPPGTEAFF.